These 21 T cell receptor beta chains came from one sample sequenced in a study of blood T cell repertoires in COVID-19. This table comes from immunoSEQ multiplex PCR, and its TCRdb copy is limited to in-frame clones, with some not included. The sample has approximately 300,000 clones, 65% to 85% seen once; the top ten hold around 1.2%. Input material: peripheral blood. The receptors stem from a woman in her fifties or sixties with acute or convalescent COVID-19.

Written as DNA, the CDR3 is TGCAGTGCTAGAGTTGACTTAAAGCAGTACTTC. Amino acid sequence: CSARVDLKQYF. The chain employs TRBV20-1 and TRBJ2-7; D is unresolved. The germline V gene has CDR1 DFQATT and CDR2 SNEGSKA (reference sequence). Trimming pared 1 base from V and 8 bases from J, leaving 9 bases between. This CDR3 is built from 11 residues.

This clone was counted only a few times. The chain is built from TRBV7-2 and TRBJ2-5; 7 nucleotides line up with TRBD2. V lost 5 bases to trimming and J lost 5 bases; unmatched junction nucleotides: 11. The CDR3 spans 15 residues. Germline values: CDR1 SGHTA, CDR2 FQGNSA. CDR3 loop: CASSHVQREEETQYF. The CDR3 coding sequence is TGTGCCAGCAGCCATGTTCAGCGGGAAGAGGAGACCCAGTACTTC.

The chain recombines TRBV2 with TRBJ1-1; perhaps TRBD1 as D (5 bases). Looked up from germline, CDR1 is SNHLY and CDR2 is FYNNEI. This CDR3 has 14 amino acids. Trimming took 0 bases from V and 4 from J, leaving 9 bases between them. The chain's CDR3 is CASSEASRGTEAFF. CDR3 DNA: TGTGCCAGCAGTGAAGCCAGTAGGGGCACTGAAGCTTTCTTT. Full variable domain (rest looked up from reference TRBV2 and TRBJ1-1): EPEVTQTPSHQVTQMGQEVILRCVPISNHLYFYWYRQILGQKVEFLVSFYNNEISEKSEIFDDQFSVERPDGSNFTLKIRSTKLEDSAMYFCASSEASRGTEAFFGQGTRLTVV.

The rearrangement uses TRBV10-1 and TRBJ1-5, with D maybe TRBD1 (5 bases). The V and J ends lost 5 bases and 7 bases respectively, with 9 bases between them. The CDR3 totals 12 residues. Germline CDR1 is WNHNN and CDR2 is SYGVQD (reference sequence). CDR3 in amino acids: CASSTGDQPQHF. For the CDR3, the DNA is TGCGCCAGCAGTACGGGGGACCAGCCCCAGCATTTT.

This clone appeared once. This chain uses TRBV11-2 with TRBJ2-3; a weak D match, TRBD2 (7 bases). With 3 bases removed from V and 2 bases from J, the gap between germline ends came to 9 bases. Germline V gene sequence: CDR1 SGHAT, CDR2 FQNNGV. This CDR3 has 14 amino acids. The CDR3, as DNA: TGTGCCAGCAGCTTGGGGGGGCCCACAGATACGCAGTATTTT. Encoded protein: CASSLGGPTDTQYF.

V usage is TRBV5-1 and J usage is TRBJ1-2; 8 nucleotides line up with TRBD1. The V segment lost 7 bases and the J segment 8 bases; nucleotides outside the gene matches: 13. This CDR3 comprises 14 residues. The germline V gene encodes CDR1 SGHRS and CDR2 YFSETQ. The CDR3 here is CASAPQGAAGGYTF. Here the CDR3 DNA reads TGCGCCAGCGCCCCTCAGGGGGCCGCGGGCGGCTACACCTTC.

This clone was found once. V usage is TRBV10-3 and J usage is TRBJ1-2; 8 positions agree with TRBD1. There are 19 residues in the CDR3. V shed 3 bases and J 0 bases; nucleotides not matched to a gene: 15. CDR1 and CDR2 from the germline V gene are ENHRY and SYGVKD. The CDR3 region is CAISDPAKASGGPNYGYTF. The CDR3 bases are TGTGCCATCAGTGACCCCGCCAAGGCCTCAGGGGGCCCTAACTATGGCTACACCTTC.

The chain uses TRBV5-1 and TRBJ2-5; 10 bases map to TRBD2. Germline V gene lookup returns CDR1 SGHRS and CDR2 YFSETQ. CDR3 size: 17 residues. V lost 4 bases and J lost 4; bases outside the gene matches: 13. The CDR3 reads CASSTLRVAGGGETQYF. DNA of the CDR3: TGCGCCAGCAGCACCCTACGGGTAGCGGGAGGAGGAGAGACCCAGTACTTC.

This chain joins TRBV19 and TRBJ1-2; 7 nucleotides align to TRBD1. The CDR3 totals 13 residues. The V gene's germline CDR1 is LNHDA and CDR2 SQIVND (reference sequence). After removal of 3 bases from V and 2 bases from J, the junction contained 0 bases not matched to a gene. CDR3: CASSMDRNYGYTF. The CDR3 DNA reads TGTGCCAGTAGTATGGACAGGAACTATGGCTACACCTTC.

This chain links TRBV5-8 with TRBJ2-3; TRBD1 might be the D (6 bases). The germline gives CDR1 SGHTS, CDR2 YDEGEE. This CDR3 is 16 amino acids long. Trimming removed 3 bases from V and 2 bases from J, with 16 bases in between. The DNA for the CDR3 is TGTGCCAGCAGCTGGGGGCAGGGTGGATCCACAGATACGCAGTATTTT. Translation gives CASSWGQGGSTDTQYF.

This chain uses TRBV19 with TRBJ1-1, with 8 bases fitting TRBD1. Germline loops: CDR1 LNHDA, CDR2 SQIVND (reference sequence). This CDR3 has 14 residues. V lost 8 bases and J lost 1; bases outside the gene matches: 6. CDR3 in DNA: TGTGCCAGTGGGACAGGCCGTTCGAACACTGAAGCTTTCTTT. It encodes CASGTGRSNTEAFF.

This clone occurred once. V gene TRBV2 combines with J gene TRBJ2-3; D is undetermined. This CDR3 comprises 13 residues. Germline CDR1 and CDR2: SNHLY and FYNNEI. V was pared by 5 bases and J by 2 bases, with 8 bases between. As DNA, the CDR3 is TGTGCCAGCAGTCTCCTTATCACAGATACGCAGTATTTT. Its translation is CASSLLITDTQYF. The variable domain in full, completed from reference TRBV2 and TRBJ2-3, reads EPEVTQTPSHQVTQMGQEVILRCVPISNHLYFYWYRQILGQKVEFLVSFYNNEISEKSEIFDDQFSVERPDGSNFTLKIRSTKLEDSAMYFCASSLLITDTQYFGPGTRLTVL.

Comment on this clone: In the same sample, other DNA sequences code for this CDR3. This rearrangement joins TRBV7-9 to TRBJ1-1, with a weak D call TRBD1 (6 bases). Trimming took 5 bases from V and 1 from J, leaving 8 bases between them. Germline V gene sequence: CDR1 SEHNR, CDR2 FQNEAQ (reference sequence). The CDR3 consists of 13 residues. Here the CDR3 DNA reads TGTGCCAGCAGCAAGACAGGGAACACTGAAGCTTTCTTT. Its translation: CASSKTGNTEAFF. The whole variable domain, filled in from reference TRBV7-9 and TRBJ1-1, reads DTGVSQNPRHKITKRGQNVTFRCDPISEHNRLYWYRQTLGQGPEFLTYFQNEAQLEKSRLLSDRFSAERPKGSFSTLEIQRTEQGDSAMYLCASSKTGNTEAFFGQGTRLTVV.

The chain employs TRBV2 and TRBJ2-5; 7 bases map to TRBD1. Germline CDR1 SNHLY, CDR2 FYNNEI. The CDR3 is made up of 13 amino acids. The V and J ends lost 6 bases and 4 bases, in that order; junction bases with no gene match: 5. The CDR3 bases are TGTGCCAGCAGACTAGACAGGGCAGAGACCCAGTACTTC. It is translated as CASRLDRAETQYF.

The rearrangement links TRBV29-1 to TRBJ1-2; 7 bases are a match to TRBD1. Germline V CDR1 and CDR2: SQVTM, ANQGSEA. The CDR3 contains 14 residues. Unmatched junction bases numbered 8, after V lost 7 bases and J lost 0 bases. The CDR3 DNA follows: TGCAGCGGCGGGGACAGAACAGCTAACTATGGCTACACCTTC. This translates into CSGGDRTANYGYTF.

The J gene is TRBJ1-2, the V gene TRBV3-1 (or the pseudogene TRBV3-2); a possible D gene is TRBD1 (6 bases). CDR3 size: 17 residues. V was clipped by 7 bases and J by 4 bases, with 25 bases between them. Looked up from germline, CDR1 is LGHDT and CDR2 is YNNKEL (reference sequence). In DNA, the CDR3 is TGTGCCAGCACCCCACCTGGAAGCAGGGAAGGGGGCTATGGCTACACCTTC. This gives the protein CASTPPGSREGGYGYTF.

The CDR3 protein is CASTPEAHWRSGANVLTF. The DNA of the CDR3 is TGTGCCAGCACCCCCGAAGCACATTGGAGATCTGGGGCCAACGTCCTGACTTTC. The chain links TRBV27 to TRBJ2-6; D unclear. The V gene lost 7 bases and the J gene lost 1 base, with 20 bases spanning the gap. Germline V gene sequence: CDR1 MNHEY, CDR2 SMNVEV (reference sequence). The CDR3 extends over 18 amino acids.

V usage is TRBV5-4 and J usage is TRBJ2-5; D remains ambiguous. The CDR3 has 13 residues. The germline V and J ends were trimmed by 0 bases and 4 bases, with 7 bases remaining between them. CDR1 is SGHNT and CDR2 is YYREEE in the germline V gene (reference sequence). DNA for the CDR3: TGTGCCAGCAGCTTGGGGAGAGGAGAGACCCAGTACTTC. This codes for CASSLGRGETQYF.

V is TRBV7-2 and J is TRBJ1-6; 10 bases map to TRBD1. This CDR3 region has 17 residues. The V segment lost 5 bases and the J segment 2 bases; nucleotides outside the gene matches: 6. Germline CDR1 is SGHTA and CDR2 is FQGNSA. The CDR3 DNA sequence: TGTGCCAGCAGCCCAGGGGACAGGGGACCCTATAATTCACCCCTCCACTTT. This translates into CASSPGDRGPYNSPLHF.

The V gene is TRBV14, the J gene TRBJ1-5; 9 nucleotides line up with TRBD1. With 0 bases clipped from V and 1 base from J, the junction kept 7 bases outside the gene matches. This CDR3 region has 18 residues. Germline CDR1 reads SGHDN; CDR2 reads FVKESK. CDR3 coding DNA: TGTGCCAGCAGCCAAGATAGTGGGACAGGGAACAGCAATCAGCCCCAGCATTTT. Protein sequence: CASSQDSGTGNSNQPQHF.

This clone was seen at least ten times. The chain is built from TRBV30 and TRBJ1-1; D unclear. V was shortened by 0 bases and J by 7 bases, with 27 bases between the two germline ends. CDR1 and CDR2 (germline): GTSNPN, SVGIG (reference sequence). This CDR3 has 18 residues. This CDR3 is CAWSVRRSRVALLNEAFF. CDR3 sequence (DNA): TGTGCCTGGAGTGTACGTCGGTCCCGGGTAGCCCTTTTGAATGAAGCTTTCTTT. The whole variable domain, filled in from reference TRBV30 and TRBJ1-1, reads SQTIHQWPATLVQPVGSPLSLECTVEGTSNPNLYWYRQAAGRGLQLLFYSVGIGQISSEVPQNLSASRPQDRQFILSSKKLLLSDSGFYLCAWSVRRSRVALLNEAFFGQGTRLTVV.